The 14 T cell receptor beta chains given below trace back to one sample, sequenced in a study of blood T cell repertoires in COVID-19. This table comes from immunoSEQ multiplex PCR, and its TCRdb copy is limited to in-frame clones, with some not included. The sample shows tens of thousands of clones, more than 70% of them seen only once. The sample comprised peripheral blood. These receptors all come from a woman of 80 years or more with acute or convalescent COVID-19.

The rearrangement joins TRBV6-2 or TRBV6-3 to TRBJ1-1; 12 positions match TRBD1. Germline V gene data show CDR1 as MNHEY and CDR2 as SVGEGT. The CDR3 length is 16 residues. The J segment lost 4 bases and the V segment lost 4 bases, leaving 7 bases of the junction unmatched. In DNA form, the CDR3 reads TGTGCCAGCAGTTCCCGGGACAGGGGGCTGCGCACTGAAGCTTTCTTT. Its protein product is CASSSRDRGLRTEAFF.

In its sample, this clone was seen once. This chain connects TRBV6-4 to TRBJ2-2, with 9 positions matching TRBD1. This CDR3 is built from 15 residues. V trimming: 3 bases; J trimming: 4 bases; junction bases outside the gene matches: 3. The germline V gene encodes CDR1 MRHNA and CDR2 SNTAGT. The CDR3 loop reads CASSESTGGTGELFF. CDR3 nucleotide sequence: TGTGCCAGCAGTGAATCGACAGGGGGCACCGGGGAGCTGTTTTTT.

This chain joins TRBV30 and TRBJ1-2, with 7 positions matching TRBD1. Unmatched junction bases numbered 14, after V lost 8 bases and J lost 5 bases. In germline, CDR1 is GTSNPN, CDR2 SVGIG (reference sequence). The CDR3 runs to 14 residues. CDR3 nucleotide sequence: TGTGCCGGAAACCTTTACAGGGGAACGTATGGCTACACCTTC. It translates to CAGNLYRGTYGYTF.

This clone is a singleton in its sample. The CDR3 DNA sequence: TGTGCCAGCAGTCTCACAGTGGATGGCTACACCTTC. Translation gives CASSLTVDGYTF. V usage is TRBV6-6 and J usage is TRBJ1-2, with D uncertain. Trimming removed 5 bases at V and 6 bases at J, with 10 bases between. The CDR3 has 12 amino acids. The germline CDR1 and CDR2 sequences are MNHNY and SVGAGI (reference sequence).

V gene TRBV4-3 combines with J gene TRBJ2-1; 11 positions agree with TRBD2. J lost 0 bases, V lost 0 bases, and 4 bases had no gene match. Germline loops: CDR1 LGHNA, CDR2 YSLEER. The CDR3 covers 18 residues. The CDR3 sequence: CASSQDLAGGSSYNEQFF. The CDR3 DNA sequence: TGCGCCAGCAGCCAAGACTTAGCGGGAGGGAGCTCCTACAATGAGCAGTTCTTC.

This rearrangement joins TRBV19 to TRBJ1-1; D remains unclear. The CDR3 contains 13 residues. Germline V gene sequence: CDR1 LNHDA, CDR2 SQIVND (reference sequence). The V end was cut by 3 bases, the J end by 7 bases, with 12 bases between. CDR3 nucleotides: TGTGCCAGTAGTATCAGAGGGTCTGATGAAGCTTTCTTT. Amino acid sequence: CASSIRGSDEAFF.

This clone was detected a few times. The CDR3 protein is CASQTDSYNSPLHF. DNA for the CDR3: TGTGCCAGCCAAACGGACAGTTATAATTCACCCCTCCACTTT. The J gene is TRBJ1-6, the V gene TRBV7-9; tentatively, D is TRBD1 (6 bases). CDR1 and CDR2 from the germline V gene are SEHNR and FQNEAQ (reference sequence). There are 14 residues in the CDR3. V was cut by 8 bases and J by 4 bases, with 12 bases left in between.

CDR3 bases: TGCGCCAGCAGCCGAAGACAGGGGGCGGAAGGCTACACCTTC. Encoded protein: CASSRRQGAEGYTF. The chain has TRBV5-1 and TRBJ1-2; TRBD1 matches 10 bases. Germline-derived CDR1 and CDR2 are SGHRS and YFSETQ. V shed 4 bases and J 8 bases; nucleotides not matched to a gene: 8. The CDR3 has 14 residues.

This chain uses TRBV7-2 with TRBJ2-7, with D possibly matching TRBD1 (6 bases). Germline CDR1 and CDR2: SGHTA and FQGNSA. The V gene lost 1 base and the J gene lost 2 bases, with 21 bases spanning the gap. There are 18 residues in the CDR3. This CDR3 is CASSLELGWGQSPYEQYF. The CDR3 coding sequence is TGTGCCAGCAGCTTAGAGCTAGGGTGGGGGCAGTCCCCCTACGAGCAGTACTTC.

The chain links TRBV4-2 to TRBJ1-6, with a possible D match to TRBD1 (6 bases). Germline assignment: CDR1 LGHNA and CDR2 YNFKEQ. The V and J ends lost 1 base and 0 bases respectively, with 13 bases between them. CDR3 size: 18 residues. The CDR3 region has the DNA TGTGCCAGCAGCCAAGCAACGACAGGAAGCTCCTATAATTCACCCCTCCACTTT. As protein: CASSQATTGSSYNSPLHF.

The chain combines TRBV5-1 with TRBJ2-5, with 7 bases identical to TRBD1. Looked up from germline, CDR1 is SGHRS and CDR2 is YFSETQ. There are 15 residues in the CDR3. V was pared by 2 bases and J by 2 bases, with 6 bases of the junction left unmatched. This CDR3 is CASSLETGWQETQYF. In DNA, the CDR3 is TGCGCCAGCAGCTTAGAGACAGGGTGGCAAGAGACCCAGTACTTC.

This sequence joins TRBV4-3 and TRBJ2-1; D gene unclear. Germline CDR1 LGHNA, CDR2 YSLEER. This CDR3 is built from 16 residues. V gave up 0 bases and J gave up 2 bases, with 11 bases separating them. CDR3 sequence reads: CASSQDWSATYNEQFF. In DNA form, the CDR3 reads TGCGCCAGCAGCCAAGATTGGAGTGCCACCTACAATGAGCAGTTCTTC.

The chain couples TRBV7-6 to TRBJ1-3; the D is unclear. CDR1 is SGHVS, CDR2 FNYEAQ, per germline. The CDR3 is 13 amino acids. Trimming removed 5 bases at V and 6 bases at J, with 11 bases between. CDR3 residues: CASSKSNENTIYF. DNA for the CDR3: TGTGCCAGCAGCAAAAGCAACGAAAACACCATATATTTT.

The sample holds one count of this clone. The V call is TRBV30, the J call TRBJ2-3, with D possibly TRBD2 on 6 matching bases. Germline CDR1 reads GTSNPN; CDR2 reads SVGIG (reference sequence). The CDR3 totals 13 residues. Deletions cut 8 bases from V and 6 bases from J, with 18 bases between. The CDR3 bases are TGTGCCCATTCGACTAGTAGGTCGGATACGCAGTATTTT. This translates into CAHSTSRSDTQYF.